This note documents a single T cell receptor beta chain sequence. Per germline, CDR1 MNHNY and CDR2 SVGAGI (reference sequence). The CDR3 runs to 16 residues. Trimming pared 0 bases from V and 10 bases from J, leaving 21 bases between. The assay used deep level. The table came from immunoSEQ multiplex PCR; TCRdb's copy has only in-frame clones and leaves some out. The top ten hold 0.1% to 0.15% of the sample, which has about 2 million clones, roughly 94% seen once. The investigators split CD4+ cells into a CD45RA+ naive subset and a CD45RA-negative memory subset. This entry comes from a study of shared clonotypes between healthy human individuals.

The rearrangement joins TRBV6-6 to TRBJ1-1, with D possibly being TRBD1 (5 bases). This TCR came from a man aged 18 to 35 in good health. Sequenced: naive CD4+ T cells sorted from blood. As for subset: CD45RA+ positively selected. CDR3 sequence reads: CASSYSQGLYSGGAFF. The CDR3 DNA is TGTGCCAGCAGTTACTCGCAGGGTCTGTATTCAGGTGGAGCTTTCTTT.